This T cell receptor beta chain was observed in a study of shared clonotypes between healthy human individuals. Investigators spread the genomic DNA of each subset evenly over several immunoSEQ plates. Each unsorted PBMC replicate got 300 ng genomic DNA, tens of thousands of genomes. Sequencing of unsorted PBMC DNA was carried out using ten immunoSEQ deep assay plates. Sequencing was performed with immunoSEQ multiplex PCR; in TCRdb, only in-frame clones are kept and a portion is missing. The sample records fewer than 600,000 clones, roughly 80% being singletons. Unmatched junction bases numbered 10, after V lost 4 bases and J lost 8 bases. The germline V gene has CDR1 SGHRS and CDR2 YFSETQ. CDR3 length: 16 residues. Those who donated were healthy HIV-negative adults, with no recent acute infections or vaccinations reported.

The sequence was collected from a woman between 40 and 55 years old in good health. Some clones in this sample may be carry-over from other donors' samples. This chain joins TRBV5-1 and TRBJ2-1, with 12 bases fitting TRBD2. Source material: PBMCs. CDR3 sequence (DNA): TGCGCCAGCAGCCAATCCCGACTAGCGGGAGTCGATGAGCAGTTCTTC. Translated: CASSQSRLAGVDEQFF.